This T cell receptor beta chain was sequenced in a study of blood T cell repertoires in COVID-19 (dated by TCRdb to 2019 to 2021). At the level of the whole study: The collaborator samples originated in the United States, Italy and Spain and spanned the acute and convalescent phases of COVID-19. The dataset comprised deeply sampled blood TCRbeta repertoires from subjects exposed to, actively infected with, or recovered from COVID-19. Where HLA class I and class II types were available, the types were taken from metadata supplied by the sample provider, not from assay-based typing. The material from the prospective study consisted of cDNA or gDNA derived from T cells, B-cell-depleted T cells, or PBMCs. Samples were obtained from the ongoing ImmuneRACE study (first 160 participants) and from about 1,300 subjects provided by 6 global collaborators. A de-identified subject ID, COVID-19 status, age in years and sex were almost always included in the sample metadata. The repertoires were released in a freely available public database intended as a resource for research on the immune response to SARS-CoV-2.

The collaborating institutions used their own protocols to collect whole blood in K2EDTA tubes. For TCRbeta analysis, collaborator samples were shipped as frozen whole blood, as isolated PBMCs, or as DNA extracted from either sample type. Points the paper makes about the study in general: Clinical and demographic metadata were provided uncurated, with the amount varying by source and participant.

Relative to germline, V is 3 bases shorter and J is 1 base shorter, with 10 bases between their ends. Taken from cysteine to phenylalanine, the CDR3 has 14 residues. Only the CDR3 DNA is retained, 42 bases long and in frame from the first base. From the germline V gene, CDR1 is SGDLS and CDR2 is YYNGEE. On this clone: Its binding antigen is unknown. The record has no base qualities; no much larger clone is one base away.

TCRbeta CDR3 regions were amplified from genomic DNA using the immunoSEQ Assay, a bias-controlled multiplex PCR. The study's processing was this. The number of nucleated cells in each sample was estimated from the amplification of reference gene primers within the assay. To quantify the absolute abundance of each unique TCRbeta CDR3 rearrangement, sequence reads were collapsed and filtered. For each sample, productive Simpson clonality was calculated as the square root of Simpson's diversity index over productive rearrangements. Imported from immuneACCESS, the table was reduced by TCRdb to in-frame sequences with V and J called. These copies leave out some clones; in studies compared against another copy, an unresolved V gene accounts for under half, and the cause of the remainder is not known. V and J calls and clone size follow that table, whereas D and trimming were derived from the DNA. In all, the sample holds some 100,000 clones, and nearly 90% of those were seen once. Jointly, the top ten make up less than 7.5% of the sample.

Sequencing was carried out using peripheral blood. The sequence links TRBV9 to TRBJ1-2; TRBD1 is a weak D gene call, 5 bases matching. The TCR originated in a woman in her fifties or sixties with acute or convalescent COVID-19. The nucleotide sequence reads TGTGCCAGCAGCGCACAACAGGTTAACTATGGCTACACCTTC. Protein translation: CASSAQQVNYGYTF.